The 5 T cell receptor beta chains listed next were all sequenced from one sample in a study of vaccination and CD4 T cells after COVID-19. These receptors' targets are unknown. The assay that was used to sequence DNA from cultured CD4+ T cells was the Oncomine TCR Beta short-read assay. TCRdb recomputed calls from the PCR reads with MiXCR, one row per CDR3 protein. The table shows about 24,000 distinct CDR3 sequences, with roughly 41% occurring only once. The sample's time point: late sampling 161 to 241 days after vaccination in a few convalescent patients. Treatment here: approximately nine-day PBMC culture with coronavirus spike peptide pools or control peptides (ViraFEST assay). This material consisted of CD4+ T cells from blood, cultured in vitro, taken about 7 months after SARS-CoV-2 vaccination. The receptors derive from a human donor who had recovered from COVID-19.

This clonotype was detected once. J is TRBJ2-7 and V is TRBV19; D tentatively reads TRBD1 or TRBD2 (8 bases each). The germline gives CDR1 LNHDA, CDR2 SQIVND (reference sequence). V lost 6 bases, J lost 0 bases, and 15 bases lay in between. This CDR3 region has 15 residues. CDR3 DNA sequence: TGTGCCAGTAGCCGGGGGGGACAGGCCTCCTACGAGCAGTACTTC. Translating gives CASSRGGQASYEQYF.

The chain is built from TRBV7-2 and TRBJ2-7; 8 nucleotides agree with TRBD1. Trimming at V came to 5 bases and at J to 2 bases, leaving 5 bases not matched to a gene. Looked up from germline, CDR1 is SGHTA and CDR2 is FQGNSA. The CDR3 covers 14 residues. The CDR3 protein is CASSRDRLTYEQYF. The CDR3 coding sequence is TGTGCCAGCAGCAGGGACAGGTTAACCTACGAGCAGTACTTC.

The genes are TRBV28 and TRBJ1-2; D is perhaps TRBD1 (6 bases). The length of the CDR3 is 14 residues. V lost 6 bases to trimming and J lost 1 base, with 12 bases between them. From germline, CDR1 is MDHEN and CDR2 SYDVKM. Here the CDR3 reads CASRLQGLNYGYTF. The CDR3 DNA reads as TGTGCCAGCAGGCTACAGGGACTTAACTATGGCTACACCTTC.

The sample holds a few counts of this clonotype. The chain combines TRBV19 with TRBJ2-3; a possible D gene is TRBD1 (6 bases). Deletions cut 7 bases from V and 1 base from J, with 15 bases between. The CDR3 has 15 amino acids. Germline CDR1 and CDR2: LNHDA and SQIVND (reference sequence). CDR3 residues: CASTPPGTRTDTQYF. DNA of the CDR3: TGTGCCAGTACCCCCCCAGGGACACGCACAGATACGCAGTATTTT.

The chain uses TRBV19 and TRBJ2-7; D is ambiguous. This CDR3 is built from 13 residues. Germline CDR1 reads LNHDA; CDR2 reads SQIVND (reference sequence). Trimming removed 4 bases from V and 0 bases from J, with 7 bases in between. In DNA, the CDR3 is TGTGCCAGTAGTACCCAGGACTCCTACGAGCAGTACTTC. It translates to CASSTQDSYEQYF. The full variable domain, with the rest looked up from reference TRBV19 and TRBJ2-7, is DGGITQSPKYLFRKEGQNVTLSCEQNLNHDAMYWYRQDPGQGLRLIYYSQIVNDFQKGDIAEGYSVSREKKESFPLTVTSAQKNPTAFYLCASSTQDSYEQYFGPGTRLTVT.